A selection of T cell receptor beta chains follows, all from one sample in a study of blood T cells in healthy people across ages. A single record per CDR3 protein comes from TCRdb applying MiXCR to the 5' RACE reads. This table holds about 1.7 million distinct CDR3 sequences, roughly 27% found once. Sequenced sample: blood. The receptors shown here come from a woman in her 30s in good health. CDR3s include the opening cysteine and the closing phenylalanine or tryptophan. Each record gives: CDR3 DNA, CDR3 protein, V gene, J gene, clone size, D gene. D genes are given only for firm matches. Clone size is shown for a subset of rows, as once, few, many or a class of expanded clone.

TGTGCCAGCAGCCCAACTACAGGCAGCGGAAGGTCCTACGAGCAGTACTTC	CASSPTTGSGRSYEQYF	TRBV5-5	TRBJ2-7	-	-
TGTGCCAGCAGCTTTGGGACTCAGGACAATGAGCAGTTCTTC	CASSFGTQDNEQFF	TRBV7-2	TRBJ2-1	few	-
TGCGCCAGCCGGTCCGGAGGTGACACTGAAGCTTTCTTT	CASRSGGDTEAFF	TRBV5-1	TRBJ1-1	few	-
TGTGCCAGCAGCTCCCCCTGGCAGGGGAACTATGGCTACACCTTC	CASSSPWQGNYGYTF	TRBV9	TRBJ1-2	-	-
TGTGCCATCAGTGAGTTCGCCGGGACCTTGAGCTCCTACGAGCAGTACTTC	CAISEFAGTLSSYEQYF	TRBV10-3	TRBJ2-7	-	-
TGTGCCACCAGCAGGGGGTTCCGGGACAGGGGGCTCCTGGATAGTGAAAAACTGTTTTTT	CATSRGFRDRGLLDSEKLFF	TRBV15	TRBJ1-4	-	TRBD1
TGTGCCAGCAGCTTTTTGCCTAGCACCCAAGAGACCCAGTACTTC	CASSFLPSTQETQYF	TRBV7-3	TRBJ2-5	-	-
TGCACCAGCAGCCAGCTTCTAGCCAGGCTAGGCTACGAGCAGTACTTC	CTSSQLLARLGYEQYF	TRBV4-1	TRBJ2-7	once	-
TGTGCCACCAGTGATCCGGGACCAGACACAGATACGCAGTATTTT	CATSDPGPDTDTQYF	TRBV24-1	TRBJ2-3	few	-
TGTGCCAGCAGTTACGGTCCAGGGTCTCACGAGCAGTACTTC	CASSYGPGSHEQYF	TRBV6-5	TRBJ2-7	many	-
TGCAGTGCTAGAGATGTGGTTGGAAACACCATATATTTT	CSARDVVGNTIYF	TRBV20-1	TRBJ1-3	-	-
TGCAGTGCTAGCACTTCCGGGCCTAGTTTGTATGAGCAGTTCTTC	CSASTSGPSLYEQFF	TRBV20-1	TRBJ2-1	many	-
TGCGCCAGCAGCGCCGATGGAATAGCGGGCACAGATACGCAGTATTTT	CASSADGIAGTDTQYF	TRBV5-1	TRBJ2-3	few	-
TGTGCCAGCAGTTTAGCTTCCCAGCCCAAAAACATTCAGTACTTC	CASSLASQPKNIQYF	TRBV12-3/TRBV12-4	TRBJ2-4	-	-
TGTGCCAGCAGCCGCGTCGCCCGTAGTACTGGAAACACCATATATTTT	CASSRVARSTGNTIYF	TRBV6-5	TRBJ1-3	-	-
TGTGCCAGCATAAGGGCCTCAAATTGGAATGAGCAGTTCTTC	CASIRASNWNEQFF	TRBV7-9	TRBJ2-1	once	-
TGTGCCAGCAGTGACAGGACACGGTATAGCAATCAGCCCCAGCATTTT	CASSDRTRYSNQPQHF	TRBV6-1	TRBJ1-5	-	-
TGTGCCAGCCGCCCAGGGCATCGCTATGGCTACACCTTC	CASRPGHRYGYTF	TRBV12-3/TRBV12-4	TRBJ1-2	-	-
TGTGCCAAAAAGACGGGGGGCTCCTACAATGAGCAGTACTTC	CAKKTGGSYNEQYF	TRBV7-2	TRBJ2-7	-	-
TGTGCCAGCAGCTTACACCTCCAAGAGACCCAGTACTTC	CASSLHLQETQYF	TRBV11-2	TRBJ2-5	-	-
TGTGCCAGCATTCCAAGGGGGAGCCTCTCCTACGAGCAGTACTTC	CASIPRGSLSYEQYF	TRBV28	TRBJ2-7	few	-
TGTGCCAGCAGCTTAGTCTTCAACCAAGAGACCCAGTACTTC	CASSLVFNQETQYF	TRBV11-2	TRBJ2-5	many	-
TGTGCCATCAGTGAGTCGGAAGCTGGGCACGAATTCCTTAAGTTGGCCAAAAACATTCAGTACTTC	CAISESEAGHEFLKLAKNIQYF	TRBV10-3	TRBJ2-4	few	-
TGCAGTCCAACCGTGACAGGATATAATTCACCCCTCCACTTT	CSPTVTGYNSPLHF	TRBV20-1	TRBJ1-6	-	-